This is a list of T cell receptor beta chains from one sample in a study of PD-L1 blockade in urothelial cancer. Only in-frame clones appear in the TCRdb table, and some are missing; sequencing was by immunoSEQ multiplex PCR. Of tens of thousands of clones in the sample, 75% to 85% are singletons; the top ten hold 3% to 4%. This material consisted of PBMCs, taken around atezolizumab (anti-PD-L1) treatment. The receptor source for this set is a man aged 65 to 85 with urothelial cancer. CDR3s include the opening cysteine and the closing phenylalanine or tryptophan. The D gene is left open where the match is weak. Where a row states a size, it is once, few, many or the class of an expanded clone; other rows omit it.

D gene,V gene,J gene,clone size,CDR3 DNA,CDR3 protein
-,TRBV19,TRBJ2-7,-,TGTGCCAGTAGTCTCAGGACTAACTCCTACGAGCAGTACTTC,CASSLRTNSYEQYF
-,TRBV9,TRBJ2-1,-,TGTGCCAGCAGCGTAGTACGCACAGGGTCCTACAATGAGCAGTTCTTC,CASSVVRTGSYNEQFF
-,TRBV5-4,TRBJ2-7,-,TGTGCCAGCAGTCATGCGGGCGAGCAGTACTTC,CASSHAGEQYF
TRBD2,TRBV7-8,TRBJ2-5,-,TGTGCCAGCAGCCGGACTAGCGGGTGGAAGACCCAGTACTTC,CASSRTSGWKTQYF
-,TRBV30,TRBJ2-5,-,TGTGCCTGGAGTGCTCCCGGGACACGGGGCCCAGAGACCCAGTACTTC,CAWSAPGTRGPETQYF
-,TRBV10-3,TRBJ2-7,few,TGTGCCACTGCTAAGACGGGGGACGAGCAGTACTTC,CATAKTGDEQYF
-,TRBV6-4,TRBJ2-5,once,TGTGCCAAGGGTCGACAGGAAACAAACCGAGAGACCCAGTACTTC,CAKGRQETNRETQYF
-,TRBV5-5,TRBJ2-7,-,TGTGCCAGCAGCTTGGGACTGGACTCTGGGCAGTACTTC,CASSLGLDSGQYF
-,TRBV2,TRBJ1-2,few,TGTGCCAGCAGTAGTGCGAGAGACTATGGCTACACCTTC,CASSSARDYGYTF
-,TRBV4-1,TRBJ2-7,-,TGCGCCAGCAGCCAGGGGCAGGGTAGATCCTACGAGCAGTACTTC,CASSQGQGRSYEQYF
-,TRBV11-2,TRBJ1-2,-,TGTGCCAGCAGCTTGGGCTCCTATGGCTACACCTTC,CASSLGSYGYTF
-,TRBV5-4,TRBJ2-3,-,TGTGCCAGCAGCTTCCCGAGGGGGGGCGCCAGGAGCACAGATACGCAGTATTTT,CASSFPRGGARSTDTQYF
-,TRBV4-3,TRBJ2-7,-,TGCGCCAGCAGCCAAGAGATGGGCTTCTCCTACGAGCAGTACTTC,CASSQEMGFSYEQYF
-,TRBV27,TRBJ1-1,-,TGTGCCAGCAGTTCCACGAGACGGGTACTCATGAACACTGAAGCTTTCTTT,CASSSTRRVLMNTEAFF
-,TRBV11-1,TRBJ2-3,-,TGTGCCAGCAGCTTAGCGTCTGATACGCAGTATTTT,CASSLASDTQYF
-,TRBV7-2,TRBJ2-2,-,TGTGCCAGCAGCTTACGGCAGGGCGCATTTACCGGGGAGCTGTTTTTT,CASSLRQGAFTGELFF
TRBD1,TRBV19,TRBJ1-4,-,TGTGCCAGTGGGCGACAGGGATTTAATGAAAAACTGTTTTTT,CASGRQGFNEKLFF
-,TRBV23-1,TRBJ1-1,-,TGCGCCAGCAGTCCGGTACAGGACGGAGCTTTCTTT,CASSPVQDGAFF
TRBD1,TRBV6-6,TRBJ2-1,-,TGTGCCAGCAGTTACTCCGGGACAGGGGGCAAGAATGAGCAGTTCTTC,CASSYSGTGGKNEQFF
TRBD1,TRBV5-1,TRBJ1-6,-,TGCGCCAGCAGCTTGGCCGGGGACAGGGGGGTCTCACCCCTCCACTTT,CASSLAGDRGVSPLHF
-,TRBV4-1,TRBJ1-5,once,TGCGCCAGCAGCCAAGGCGACAGGTCCAATCAGCCCCAGCATTTT,CASSQGDRSNQPQHF
TRBD1,TRBV28,TRBJ1-5,few,TGTGCCAGCAGTCTGTATACGGGACAGGGGGGTAATCAGCCCCAGCATTTT,CASSLYTGQGGNQPQHF
TRBD1,TRBV6-5,TRBJ2-7,-,TGTGCCAGCAGAAAGGACAGGGGGCCCTACGAGCAGTACTTC,CASRKDRGPYEQYF
-,TRBV29-1,TRBJ2-5,-,TGCAGCGTTGAAGGTGGGCGGGGAAAAGAGACCCAGTACTTC,CSVEGGRGKETQYF
TRBD2,TRBV4-1,TRBJ2-3,-,TGCGCCACCGTCAAAATTCTCCAGTGGAGCGGGGGGTCGTTTAGCACAGATACGCAGTATTTT,CATVKILQWSGGSFSTDTQYF
-,TRBV5-1,TRBJ1-1,-,TGCGCCAGCAGGGCGGGAGGAGTTAGTACTGAAGCTTTCTTT,CASRAGGVSTEAFF
TRBD2,TRBV11-3,TRBJ2-2,-,TGTGCCAGCAGCTCGACTAGCGGGAAGGGCACCGGGGAGCTGTTTTTT,CASSSTSGKGTGELFF
-,TRBV7-9,TRBJ2-7,-,TGTGCCAGCAGCCCACCGACAGTTTACGAGCAGTACTTC,CASSPPTVYEQYF
TRBD1,TRBV27,TRBJ2-7,-,TGTGCCAGCAGTTTGCAAAACAGGGGGCCCTACGAGCAGTACTTC,CASSLQNRGPYEQYF
-,TRBV5-4,TRBJ1-2,-,TGTGCCAGCAGCCTAGGGGACATCTATGGCTACACCTTC,CASSLGDIYGYTF
TRBD2,TRBV11-2,TRBJ2-1,-,TGTGCCAGCAGCTTATCTAGCGGGACCGACAATGAGCAGTTCTTC,CASSLSSGTDNEQFF
TRBD1,TRBV5-5,TRBJ1-5,-,TGTGCCAGCAGCCCAGGGACAGGGGGCGCGGGTCAGCCCCAGCATTTT,CASSPGTGGAGQPQHF
TRBD1,TRBV5-1,TRBJ2-3,-,TGCGCCAGCAGCTTAAAACCGGGACAGGGGCGGGCAGATACGCAGTATTTT,CASSLKPGQGRADTQYF
-,TRBV20-1,TRBJ2-5,-,TGCAGTGCTAGCTTCGAAGAGACCCAGTACTTC,CSASFEETQYF
-,TRBV6-5,TRBJ2-3,-,TGTGCCAGCAGCCAGGGCCGAACTAGCACAGATACGCAGTATTTT,CASSQGRTSTDTQYF
-,TRBV9,TRBJ1-1,-,TGTGCCAGCAGCCCGCGCCCGAACACTGAAGCTTTCTTT,CASSPRPNTEAFF
-,TRBV11-2,TRBJ2-3,-,TGTGCCAGCAGCTTAGATTCCAGGGGCCCAGATACGCAGTATTTT,CASSLDSRGPDTQYF